Below are 18 T cell receptor beta chains sequenced from a single sample in a study of cytomegalovirus exposure and HLA in healthy donors. The method was immunoSEQ multiplex PCR; TCRdb's version includes in-frame clones alone and lacks a portion of them. The sample has roughly 120,000 clones, 90% to 95% seen once. The sequenced sample was PBMCs. The receptors derive from a woman in her late teens or twenties in good health and CMV-seronegative.

The chain uses TRBV6-1 and TRBJ1-1, with D hard to call. The CDR3 covers 13 residues. The germline V gene encodes CDR1 MNHNS and CDR2 SASEGT. Between the trimmed V and J ends, which lost 3 bases and 1 base, there was a span of 6 bases. In DNA, the CDR3 is TGTGCCAGCAGTGACCATTCGAACACTGAAGCTTTCTTT. Translation: CASSDHSNTEAFF.

CDR3 in DNA: TGTGCCAGCTCTCGTACAGGGGGATCCGGGGAGCTGTTTTTT. Protein sequence: CASSRTGGSGELFF. The chain combines TRBV18 with TRBJ2-2; 8 nucleotides align to TRBD1. The CDR3 covers 14 residues. J lost 6 bases, V lost 6 bases, and 6 bases had no gene match. CDR1 KGHSH and CDR2 LQKENI come from the germline V gene. The full variable domain, its missing parts supplied by reference TRBV18 and TRBJ2-2, is NAGVMQNPRHLVRRRGQEARLRCSPMKGHSHVYWYRQLPEEGLKFMVYLQKENIIDESGMPKERFSAEFPKEGPSILRIQQVVRGDSAAYFCASSRTGGSGELFFGEGSRLTVL.

V usage is TRBV4-1 and J usage is TRBJ2-7; D perhaps matches TRBD2 (6 bases). The CDR3 extends over 18 amino acids. Germline V lookup: CDR1 MGHRA, CDR2 YSYEKL. V lost 0 bases to trimming and J lost 4 bases, with 22 bases between them. The CDR3: CASSQEVGGAGWRYEQYF. CDR3 in DNA: TGCGCCAGCAGCCAAGAGGTGGGGGGTGCGGGGTGGAGATACGAGCAGTACTTC.

The CDR3 region is CASSVEQGWTGELFF. For the CDR3, the DNA is TGTGCCAGCTCAGTGGAACAGGGTTGGACCGGGGAGCTGTTTTTT. The rearrangement links TRBV27 to TRBJ2-2; the D gene is possibly TRBD1 (6 bases). V was shortened by 8 bases and J by 5 bases, with 18 bases between the two germline ends. This CDR3 is 15 amino acids long. Germline CDR1 MNHEY, CDR2 SMNVEV (reference sequence).

This clone was seen only a few times. The rearrangement links TRBV27 to TRBJ1-1, with 9 nucleotides matching TRBD1. This CDR3 has 17 amino acids. With V trimmed by 6 bases and J by 7 bases, 18 bases remained unmatched. The germline V gene encodes CDR1 MNHEY and CDR2 SMNVEV (reference sequence). As DNA, the CDR3 is TGTGCCAGCAGGGGGGGGAGGACCGGACAGGGGAGGAATGAAGCTTTCTTT. Protein: CASRGGRTGQGRNEAFF.

V gene TRBV6-1 combines with J gene TRBJ2-7; TRBD1 matches at 7 bases. The CDR3 consists of 13 residues. V was clipped by 10 bases and J by 1 base; unmatched bases: 7. From germline, CDR1 is MNHNS and CDR2 SASEGT. The CDR3 reads CATSQGPSYEQYF. DNA for the CDR3: TGTGCCACCTCACAGGGGCCTTCCTACGAGCAGTACTTC.

The V and J genes are TRBV28 and TRBJ2-7, with a tentative D call TRBD1 (6 bases). Germline loops: CDR1 MDHEN, CDR2 SYDVKM. The CDR3 loop spans 14 amino acids. Trimming cost V 1 base and J 6 bases, with 13 bases left between them. The CDR3 DNA is TGTGCCAGCAGTTTATCAGGGGTTCAGAGCGAGCAGTACTTC. It encodes CASSLSGVQSEQYF.

The rearrangement links TRBV11-2 to TRBJ1-2; no clear D gene. Deletions cut 2 bases from V and 5 bases from J, with 9 bases between. This CDR3 has 13 amino acids. Germline values: CDR1 SGHAT, CDR2 FQNNGV. The CDR3 DNA follows: TGTGCCAGCAGCTTAAGTGGCAGTTATGGCTACACCTTC. Residues: CASSLSGSYGYTF.

The chain links TRBV30 to TRBJ1-1, with a possible D match to TRBD1 (5 bases). Trimming left V 3 bases short and J 3 bases short, with 14 bases between. CDR1 is GTSNPN and CDR2 is SVGIG in the germline V gene (reference sequence). This CDR3 spans 14 amino acids. The CDR3 loop reads CAWRSGGEYTEAFF. The CDR3 region has the DNA TGTGCCTGGAGATCAGGAGGGGAATACACTGAAGCTTTCTTT. The full variable domain, rest sourced from reference TRBV30 and TRBJ1-1, is SQTIHQWPATLVQPVGSPLSLECTVEGTSNPNLYWYRQAAGRGLQLLFYSVGIGQISSEVPQNLSASRPQDRQFILSSKKLLLSDSGFYLCAWRSGGEYTEAFFGQGTRLTVV.

The chain joins TRBV19 to TRBJ2-1, with 7 bases that match TRBD2. The germline gives CDR1 LNHDA, CDR2 SQIVND (reference sequence). J was trimmed by 10 bases and V by 9 bases; bases with no gene match: 12. The CDR3 is made up of 13 amino acids. The DNA for the CDR3 is TGTGCCAGCAGGGCGGGCGGGAGTGGCGAGCAGTTCTTC. The encoded protein is CASRAGGSGEQFF.

V and J are TRBV7-3 and TRBJ2-7; D is perhaps TRBD2 (6 bases). V was pared by 5 bases and J by 2 bases, with 13 bases between. Looked up from germline, CDR1 is SGHTA and CDR2 is FQGTGA. CDR3 size: 14 residues. As DNA, the CDR3 is TGTGCCAGCAGCCCCGGGACTTCCCCCTACGAGCAGTACTTC. This sequence encodes CASSPGTSPYEQYF. The whole variable domain, filled in from reference TRBV7-3 and TRBJ2-7, reads GAGVSQTPSNKVTEKGKYVELRCDPISGHTALYWYRQSLGQGPEFLIYFQGTGAADDSGLPNDRFFAVRPEGSVSTLKIQRTERGDSAVYLCASSPGTSPYEQYFGPGTRLTVT.

The V and J genes are TRBV5-4 and TRBJ1-4; possibly TRBD1 for D (6 bases). V lost 5 bases, J lost 8 bases, and 13 bases lay in between. Germline V gives CDR1 SGHNT, CDR2 YYREEE (reference sequence). This CDR3 is built from 13 residues. Here the CDR3 reads CASRGGTNEKLFF. DNA for the CDR3: TGTGCCAGCAGGGGTGGGACAAACGAAAAACTGTTTTTT.

This clone turned up a few times. The V and J genes are TRBV5-1 and TRBJ2-7; 7 bases line up with TRBD1. J gave up 5 bases and V 4 bases, and 3 bases lay outside the gene matches. In germline, CDR1 is SGHRS, CDR2 YFSETQ. The CDR3 is 12 residues long. This CDR3 is CASSVTGDEQYF. The CDR3 DNA reads TGCGCCAGCAGCGTTACAGGGGACGAGCAGTACTTC.

The chain has TRBV28 and TRBJ1-1; D may be TRBD1 (6 bases). V gave up 0 bases and J gave up 3 bases, with 11 bases separating them. The CDR3 has 15 residues. Germline values: CDR1 MDHEN, CDR2 SYDVKM. The CDR3 DNA is TGTGCCAGCAGTTTATGGGAGACAGGATACACTGAAGCTTTCTTT. The encoded protein is CASSLWETGYTEAFF.

The J gene is TRBJ1-1, the V gene TRBV5-4; TRBD1 might be the D (5 bases). The V end lost 7 bases, the J end lost 4 bases, and 26 bases lay between the germline ends. Germline V gene sequence: CDR1 SGHNT, CDR2 YYREEE (reference sequence). This CDR3 contains 17 residues. The CDR3: CASSSSVLAWGGTEAFF. CDR3 nucleotides: TGTGCCAGCTCCAGCTCTGTCTTAGCCTGGGGGGGCACTGAAGCTTTCTTT.

The chain couples TRBV6-5 to TRBJ1-6; 9 nucleotides match TRBD1. Germline lookup yields CDR1 MNHEY and CDR2 SVGAGI. There are 14 residues in the CDR3. With V trimmed by 8 bases and J by 14 bases, 13 bases remained unmatched. The CDR3 DNA reads as TGTGCCAGCGGACCCGGGACAGGGAAAGTATCCCTCCACTTT. Protein sequence: CASGPGTGKVSLHF.

The chain employs TRBV4-1 and TRBJ1-3, with D maybe TRBD1 (5 bases). The V gene lost 5 bases and the J gene lost 5 bases, with 13 bases spanning the gap. The CDR3 consists of 14 residues. Germline-derived CDR1 and CDR2 are MGHRA and YSYEKL. Here the CDR3 DNA reads TGCGCCAGCAGCTCCGGGGGAGGAAGAAACACCATATATTTT. Translated, it gives CASSSGGGRNTIYF.

This clone was seen a single time. J is TRBJ1-2 and V is TRBV6-5; a possible D gene is TRBD1 (5 bases). This CDR3 has 12 amino acids. V was shortened by 8 bases and J by 6 bases, with 13 bases between the two germline ends. Germline-derived CDR1 and CDR2 are MNHEY and SVGAGI. In nucleotides, the CDR3 is TGTGCCAGCCGAAGGGTAGGGGATGGCTACACCTTC. It codes for CASRRVGDGYTF.